A selection of T cell receptor beta chains follows, all from one sample in a study of T-cell reconstitution after alpha-beta-depleted transplantation in children. MiXCR, run by TCRdb on the PCR reads, gives a single entry per CDR3 protein. The data contain a few hundred thousand distinct CDR3 sequences, 13% of them singletons. Here the sequenced sample was PBMCs, mostly from graft donor cells, taken 360 days after TCRalphabeta/CD19-depleted stem cell transplant. The receptors originated from a male patient between 5 and 17 years old who had a stem cell transplant for acute myeloid leukemia, so the T cells may come from the graft donor. Each CDR3 is given with its conserved first and last residue. D genes are given only for firm matches. A clone size is listed for some rows: how often the clone was seen (once, few, many), or a class if it is expanded.

d_call j_call clone_size v_call cdr3_nt cdr3_aa
TRBD2 TRBJ2-3 few TRBV27 TGTGCCAGCAGGCGACTAGCGGGAGAACGAGATACGCAGTATTTT CASRRLAGERDTQYF
- TRBJ2-1 - TRBV4-3 TGCGCCAGCAGCCAAGATACTGGCAGGGGGGGATCCGGGCAGTTCTTC CASSQDTGRGGSGQFF
- TRBJ2-5 - TRBV7-7 TGTGCTAGCAGCTTAGCAACCCACCAAGAGACCCAGTACTTC CASSLATHQETQYF
- TRBJ2-7 few TRBV6-2/TRBV6-3 TGTGCCAGCACCAATCTCAGGGCGGGTCCTACCTACGAGCAGTACTTC CASTNLRAGPTYEQYF
TRBD2 TRBJ2-1 - TRBV4-2 TGTGCCAGCAGCCGGGAGGTAGCGGGAGACGATGAGCAGTTCTTC CASSREVAGDDEQFF
- TRBJ2-1 - TRBV9 TGTGCCAGCCAAAGGGACGAATACAATGAGCAGTTCTTC CASQRDEYNEQFF
- TRBJ2-1 few TRBV25-1 TGTGCCAGCAGTGAAATTGGGCCTGTGTCGTACAATGAGCAGTTCTTC CASSEIGPVSYNEQFF
- TRBJ2-6 - TRBV11-2 TGTGCCAGCAGCTTAGGAAACGGGAGCTTATCTGGGGCCAACGTCCTGACTTTC CASSLGNGSLSGANVLTF
TRBD1 TRBJ2-5 many TRBV5-1 TGCGCCACCGCCGACACCGGGACAGCGACCCAAGAGACCCAGTACTTC CATADTGTATQETQYF
TRBD1 TRBJ2-7 - TRBV29-1 TGCAGCGTTGTTACCCATCCGGGACAGGGCTACGAGCAGTACTTC CSVVTHPGQGYEQYF
- TRBJ2-1 few TRBV14 TGTGCCAGCGGGAGTCTTAGGTCCTACAATGAGCAGTTCTTC CASGSLRSYNEQFF
- TRBJ2-7 many TRBV5-1 TGCGCCAGCAGCTTATCCGGGGGACCCTACGAGCAGTACTTC CASSLSGGPYEQYF
TRBD1 TRBJ2-7 - TRBV20-1 TGCAGCGCACCCGGGACAGGGGGCGCGTGGCAGTACTTC CSAPGTGGAWQYF
- TRBJ2-5 - TRBV11-1 TGTGCCAGCAGCTTAGCGGAAGGAAGATTTGGACTACAAGAGACCCAGTACTTC CASSLAEGRFGLQETQYF
- TRBJ2-6 few TRBV5-6 TGTGCCAGCAGCCACACGAGGTTAGGGGCCAACGTCCTGACTTTC CASSHTRLGANVLTF
TRBD2 TRBJ2-1 once TRBV6-5 TGTGCCAGCAGTTACTGGTCTAGCGGGAGACCAAGGAATGAGCAGTTCTTC CASSYWSSGRPRNEQFF
- TRBJ2-3 - TRBV18 TGTGCCAGCTCACCCTTGTCCGGCTTCACAGATACGCAGTATTTT CASSPLSGFTDTQYF
- TRBJ2-6 many TRBV15 TGTGCCACCAGCAGAGATCCCCTTGCTGGGGCCAACGTCCTGACTTTC CATSRDPLAGANVLTF
- TRBJ2-7 many TRBV25-1 TGTGCCAGCAGTGAGATGTGGGTAACATCCTACGAGCAGTACTTC CASSEMWVTSYEQYF
- TRBJ2-7 many TRBV7-9 TGTGCCAGCAGCCAAAAGGGCTACGAGCAGTACTTC CASSQKGYEQYF
- TRBJ1-1 few TRBV10-3 TGTGCCATCAGGCCCGTCCCGAACACTGAAGCTTTCTTT CAIRPVPNTEAFF
- TRBJ2-4 few TRBV5-1 TGCGCCAGCAGCTTGGCAAAGGTCGAAAACATTCAGTACTTC CASSLAKVENIQYF
- TRBJ2-3 - TRBV6-2/TRBV6-3 TGTGCCAGCAGTAGACGGAACACAGATACGCAGTATTTT CASSRRNTDTQYF
- TRBJ2-3 many TRBV7-8 TGTGCCAGCAGCTTAGACCAGGAGGGGTATACGCAGTATTTT CASSLDQEGYTQYF
TRBD2 TRBJ2-1 - TRBV28 TGTGCCAGCACCCGGCCTAGCGGTTTGTACAATGAGCAGTTCTTC CASTRPSGLYNEQFF
TRBD1 TRBJ1-1 few TRBV12-3/TRBV12-4 TGTGCCAGCAGCCCAGGGGGCCGGACTGAAGCTTTCTTT CASSPGGRTEAFF
TRBD2 TRBJ2-7 - TRBV30 TGTGCCTGGAGTGCTCTCCTACCACTAGCGGGATACCCCTACGAGCAGTACTTC CAWSALLPLAGYPYEQYF
TRBD2 TRBJ2-5 - TRBV6-2/TRBV6-3 TGTGCCAGCAGAAATGCGGGACTAGCGTTAAGGGAGACCCAGTACTTC CASRNAGLALRETQYF
- TRBJ2-5 many TRBV7-9 TGTGCCAGCTTGCCGCCAGGGAAAGAGACCCAGTACTTC CASLPPGKETQYF
- TRBJ2-7 many TRBV12-3/TRBV12-4 TGTGCCAGCAGTTTTCGGGGGCCCGGACTTTACGAGCAGTACTTC CASSFRGPGLYEQYF
- TRBJ2-1 few TRBV5-6 TGTGCCAGCAGCTTGGCCCTACTTAAGGACAATGAGCAGTTCTTC CASSLALLKDNEQFF
- TRBJ1-2 few TRBV5-6 TGTGCCAGCAGCTTATCGACCGGGACTCACTATGGCTACACCTTC CASSLSTGTHYGYTF
TRBD1 TRBJ2-6 - TRBV19 TGTGCCACTACCGGGACAGGGGGTTTTGGGGCCAACGTCCTGACTTTC CATTGTGGFGANVLTF
- TRBJ2-5 - TRBV15 TGTGCCACCAGCCGCCCGGGGTTAGAGACCCAGTACTTC CATSRPGLETQYF
- TRBJ2-4 - TRBV3-1 TGTGCCAGCAGCCAAGTCACTAGTATCGGCATTCAGTACTTC CASSQVTSIGIQYF
TRBD2 TRBJ2-7 - TRBV7-9 TGTGCCAGCAGCTCCTGGGGTAGCGGGAGCGACGAGCAGTACTTC CASSSWGSGSDEQYF
- TRBJ2-1 few TRBV7-3 TGTGCCAGCAGCACCAGGGGGACTCTACATTACAATGAGCAGTTCTTC CASSTRGTLHYNEQFF
TRBD2 TRBJ2-3 few TRBV29-1 TGCAGCGTTCGGACTAGCGGGAGTTTAGATACGCAGTATTTT CSVRTSGSLDTQYF
- TRBJ2-7 few TRBV19 TGTGCCAGTAAGAAAGCAGCCGCCTACGAGCAGTACTTC CASKKAAAYEQYF
TRBD2 TRBJ2-1 - TRBV9 TGTGCCAGCAGCTCGGGACTAGAAGAGCAGTTCTTC CASSSGLEEQFF
TRBD2 TRBJ2-5 - TRBV6-2/TRBV6-3 TGTGCCAGCAGTTACTCGGGACTAGCGAAACAAGAGACCCAGTACTTC CASSYSGLAKQETQYF
- TRBJ2-4 - TRBV18 TGTGCCAGCTCACCATTTGGGCGTGACAAAAACATTCAGTACTTC CASSPFGRDKNIQYF
TRBD2 TRBJ2-2 few TRBV4-3 TGCGCCAGCAGCCATGGACTAGCGGGAGCTTCCGGGGAGCTGTTTTTT CASSHGLAGASGELFF
- TRBJ2-7 few TRBV29-1 TGCAGCACTATGGGGACGGTTGATTCAAAGCAGTACTTC CSTMGTVDSKQYF
- TRBJ2-3 - TRBV12-3/TRBV12-4 TGTGCCAGCAGTACCATAACTAGTGGGGGAGATGCAGATACGCAGTATTTT CASSTITSGGDADTQYF
TRBD2 TRBJ2-7 - TRBV29-1 TGCAGCGTTGAGGCACTAGCGGGAGGGGGGGCCTACGAGCAGTACTTC CSVEALAGGGAYEQYF
TRBD1 TRBJ2-7 - TRBV27 TGTGCCAGCAGTGCGATCTTTTCCGGGACAGGGCGCTACGAGCAGTACTTC CASSAIFSGTGRYEQYF
TRBD2 TRBJ2-1 - TRBV7-7 TGTGCTAGCAGCTTACATCGGACTAGCGGGAGGGTTTACAATGAGCAGTTCTTC CASSLHRTSGRVYNEQFF
TRBD2 TRBJ2-1 - TRBV28 TGTGCCAGCAGTTTTAGTCCGGGAGGCCCCTACAATGAGCAGTTCTTC CASSFSPGGPYNEQFF
- TRBJ2-1 - TRBV20-1 TGCAGTGCTAGAGGCCCCAAGGGTTCCAATGAGCAGTTCTTC CSARGPKGSNEQFF